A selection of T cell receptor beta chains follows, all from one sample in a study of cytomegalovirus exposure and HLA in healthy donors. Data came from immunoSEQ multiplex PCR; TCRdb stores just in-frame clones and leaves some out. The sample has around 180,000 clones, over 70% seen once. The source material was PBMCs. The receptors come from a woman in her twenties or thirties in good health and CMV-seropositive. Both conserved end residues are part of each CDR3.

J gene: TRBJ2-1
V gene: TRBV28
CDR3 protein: CASSLAGLALDEQFF

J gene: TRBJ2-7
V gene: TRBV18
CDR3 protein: CASSPLAGETYEQYF

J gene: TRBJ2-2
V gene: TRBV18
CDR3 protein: CASSPPGVGELFF

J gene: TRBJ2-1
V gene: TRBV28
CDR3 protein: CASRQGTSGGWRDEQFF

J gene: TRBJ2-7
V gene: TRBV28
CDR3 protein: CASSEKGSGQYF

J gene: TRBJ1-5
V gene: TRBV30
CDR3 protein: CAWSNRYQPQHF

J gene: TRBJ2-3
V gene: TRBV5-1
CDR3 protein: CASNPEAADTDTQYF

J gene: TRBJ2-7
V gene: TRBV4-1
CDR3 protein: CASSHPSGSSYEQYF

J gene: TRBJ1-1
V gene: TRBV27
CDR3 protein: CASSLSVRYTEAFF

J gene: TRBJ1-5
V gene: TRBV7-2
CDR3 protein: CASSETGGRQPQHF

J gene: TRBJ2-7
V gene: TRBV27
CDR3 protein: CASRPGSLASLFYEQYF

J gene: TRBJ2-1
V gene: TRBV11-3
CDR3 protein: CASSQGTSVPEQFF

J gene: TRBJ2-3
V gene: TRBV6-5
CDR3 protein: CASRKDRYTDTQYF

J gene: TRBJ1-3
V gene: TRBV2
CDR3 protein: CASSNRGLGTGNTIYF

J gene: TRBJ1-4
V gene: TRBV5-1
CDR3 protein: CASSLVAASTNEKLFF

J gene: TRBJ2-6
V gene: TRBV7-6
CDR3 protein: CASSPSYSKGQTQSGANVLTF

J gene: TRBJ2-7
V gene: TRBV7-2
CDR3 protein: CASSLLHGNEQYF

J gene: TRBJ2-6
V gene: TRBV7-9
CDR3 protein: CASSLVSSGANVLTF

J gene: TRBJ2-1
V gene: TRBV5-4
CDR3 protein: CASSVRDRYNEQFF

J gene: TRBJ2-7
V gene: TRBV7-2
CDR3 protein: CASSLGEGRRFF

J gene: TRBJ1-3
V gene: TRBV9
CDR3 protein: CASSHENEGTTIYF

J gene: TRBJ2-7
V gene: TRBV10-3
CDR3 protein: CAISRDTIYEQYF

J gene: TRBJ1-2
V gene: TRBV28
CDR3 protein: CASSQYGREGYTF

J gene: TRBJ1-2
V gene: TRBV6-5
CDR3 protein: CASSYHGQDGYGYTF

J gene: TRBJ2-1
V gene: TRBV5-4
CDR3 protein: CATPGVYNEQFF

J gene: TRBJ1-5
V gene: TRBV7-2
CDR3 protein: CASSNRVNQPQHF

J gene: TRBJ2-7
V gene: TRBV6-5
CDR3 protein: CACLPYYEQYF

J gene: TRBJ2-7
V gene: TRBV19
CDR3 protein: CASSETGAEQYF

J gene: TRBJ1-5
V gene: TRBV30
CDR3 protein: CAWSPSPNQPQHF

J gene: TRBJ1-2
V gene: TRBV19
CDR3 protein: CASTTTGGVANGYTF

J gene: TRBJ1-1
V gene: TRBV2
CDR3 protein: CASEGQMNTEAFF

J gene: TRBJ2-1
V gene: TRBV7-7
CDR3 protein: CASSLVPQGPGTYNEQFF

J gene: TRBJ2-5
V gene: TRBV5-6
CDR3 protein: CASSLSWDGWTGKYF

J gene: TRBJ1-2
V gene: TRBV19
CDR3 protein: CASRPPGREEGYTF

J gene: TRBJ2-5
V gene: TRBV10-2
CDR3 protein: CASSELASPINQETQYF

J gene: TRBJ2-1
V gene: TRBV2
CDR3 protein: CASSRQENEQFF

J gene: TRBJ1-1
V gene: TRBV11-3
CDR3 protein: CASSLAGQANTEAFF

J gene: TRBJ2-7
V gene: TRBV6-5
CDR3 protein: CASSYSGQGGYEQYF

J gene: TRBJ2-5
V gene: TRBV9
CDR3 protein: CASSGGTGGKETQYF

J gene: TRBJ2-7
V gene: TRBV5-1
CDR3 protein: CASSPTGTGVAYEQYF

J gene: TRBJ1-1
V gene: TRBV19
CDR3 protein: CASSGDSYTEAFF

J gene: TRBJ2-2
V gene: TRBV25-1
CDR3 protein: CASGQTGATGELFF

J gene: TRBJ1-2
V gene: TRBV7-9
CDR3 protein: CASSLQGGTGGSEGYTF

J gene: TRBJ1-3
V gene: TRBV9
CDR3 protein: CASSGTGGAGNTIYF

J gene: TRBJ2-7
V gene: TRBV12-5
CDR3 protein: CASGLVLGQGPYEQYF

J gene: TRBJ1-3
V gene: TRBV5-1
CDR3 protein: CASSLAPQGTSSGNTIYF

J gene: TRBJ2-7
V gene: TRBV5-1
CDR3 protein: CASSLGQGPYEQYF

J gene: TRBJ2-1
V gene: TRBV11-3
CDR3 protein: CASSPGTSGGYNEQFF

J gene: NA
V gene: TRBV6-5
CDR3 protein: CASSYSAGGAYEQYF

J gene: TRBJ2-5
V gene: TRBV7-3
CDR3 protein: CASSLIGRARQETQYF

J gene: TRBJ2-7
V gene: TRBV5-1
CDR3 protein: CASSLLGTSGRWSYEQYF